This entry lists 19 T cell receptor beta chains sequenced from one sample in a study of identical twins. Using its own MiXCR run on the 5' RACE reads, TCRdb lists one record per CDR3 protein. The sample yields some 600,000 distinct CDR3 sequences, roughly 7.2% seen once. These records were also assigned to another study, of yellow fever vaccine responses in identical twins.

The sample consisted of PBMCs. The receptors come from a woman aged 18-30 years in good health.

The CDR3 DNA sequence: TGCGCCAGCAGCCAAGTGGCCCAGGACCAAGAGACCCAGTACTTC. Protein product: CASSQVAQDQETQYF. The chain couples TRBV4-1 to TRBJ2-5; D uncertain. The germline CDR1 and CDR2 sequences are MGHRA and YSYEKL. V dropped 1 base and J dropped 0 bases, with 9 bases sitting between them. This CDR3 is 15 amino acids long.

This clonotype was detected many times. The genes are TRBV12-3 or TRBV12-4 and TRBJ2-1; 9 positions agree with TRBD1. V shed 5 bases and J 4 bases; nucleotides not matched to a gene: 9. The CDR3 sequence is 16 residues long. CDR3 DNA sequence: TGTGCCAGCAGTAAATATACAGGGGGCTCATACAATGAGCAGTTCTTC. This translates into CASSKYTGGSYNEQFF.

V gene TRBV24-1 combines with J gene TRBJ2-1; 12 nucleotides line up with TRBD1. Germline CDR1 and CDR2: KGHDR and SFDVKD. Trimming cost V 4 bases and J 4 bases; bases outside gene matches: 28. This CDR3 has 24 residues. CDR3 nucleotides: TGTGCCACCAGTGACGGACCCGGGACAGGGGGCGCATATTTAGTTCGAGGAAGTTACAATGAGCAGTTCTTC. This encodes CATSDGPGTGGAYLVRGSYNEQFF.

The chain is built from TRBV14 and TRBJ1-4; D not resolved. V shed 4 bases and J shed 4 bases, with 10 bases lying between them. Germline CDR1 is SGHDN and CDR2 is FVKESK. The length of the CDR3 is 14 residues. The CDR3 protein is CASSPLGLNEKLFF. As DNA, the CDR3 is TGTGCCAGCAGCCCGCTCGGACTTAATGAAAAACTGTTTTTT.

This clonotype was observed at least ten times. The chain couples TRBV12-5 to TRBJ2-1; the D is unclear. CDR3 length: 12 amino acids. V was clipped by 6 bases and J by 3 bases, with 6 bases between them. CDR1 and CDR2 (germline): LGHNT, FRNRAP. The CDR3 is CASGANYNEQFF. In DNA form, the CDR3 reads TGTGCTAGTGGAGCGAACTACAATGAGCAGTTCTTC.

This clonotype was observed a handful of times. The V call is TRBV5-1, the J call TRBJ2-6; 7 bases are shared with TRBD1. Trimming at V came to 4 bases and at J to 2 bases, leaving 6 bases not matched to a gene. Germline CDR1 reads SGHRS; CDR2 reads YFSETQ. CDR3 length equals 16 residues. The CDR3 DNA is TGCGCCAGCAGCCCCCCTCAGGGGGCTGGGGCCAACGTCCTGACTTTC. It yields the protein CASSPPQGAGANVLTF.

This clonotype was seen repeatedly, ten times or more. The V call is TRBV5-1, the J call TRBJ2-7; 8 bases agree with TRBD2. Per germline, CDR1 SGHRS and CDR2 YFSETQ. J lost 4 bases, V lost 0 bases, and 6 bases had no gene match. The CDR3 has 15 amino acids. CDR3 coding DNA: TGCGCCAGCAGCTTGGACCTAGCGGGCCTATACGAGCAGTACTTC. Translation: CASSLDLAGLYEQYF.

This clonotype has at least ten counts. The chain uses TRBV5-1 and TRBJ2-2; 8 nucleotides agree with TRBD1. The junction had 5 bases not matched to a gene; V was cut back by 3 bases and J by 4 bases. CDR3 length: 15 amino acids. CDR1 is SGHRS, CDR2 YFSETQ, per germline. The CDR3 is CASSSNRGTTGELFF. CDR3 nucleotides: TGCGCCAGCAGCTCCAACAGGGGGACCACCGGGGAGCTGTTTTTT.

The chain is built from TRBV27 and TRBJ2-1, with 7 bases identical to TRBD2. V was clipped by 2 bases and J by 6 bases; unmatched bases: 4. The CDR3 spans 14 residues. The V gene's germline CDR1 is MNHEY and CDR2 SMNVEV (reference sequence). CDR3 region: CASSLRERGNEQFF. CDR3 DNA sequence: TGTGCCAGCAGTTTACGGGAGCGGGGCAATGAGCAGTTCTTC.

The sample holds a few counts of this clonotype. The chain combines TRBV28 with TRBJ1-2, with 11 bases aligning to TRBD1. Germline CDR1 is MDHEN and CDR2 is SYDVKM. The ends lost 5 bases at V and 6 bases at J; junction bases unmatched: 5. The CDR3 consists of 14 residues. The CDR3 DNA follows: TGTGCCAGCAGTGCGGGACAGGGGGGGAATGGCTACACCTTC. It is translated as CASSAGQGGNGYTF.

This clonotype was counted between two and nine times. This chain links TRBV12-3 or TRBV12-4 with TRBJ2-2; 11 nucleotides line up with TRBD2. The length of the CDR3 is 16 residues. The V and J ends lost 3 bases and 3 bases, in that order; junction bases with no gene match: 3. The CDR3 sequence is CASSFVAGGDTGELFF. Here the CDR3 DNA reads TGTGCCAGCAGTTTCGTAGCGGGAGGGGACACCGGGGAGCTGTTTTTT.

As for this clonotype: Its ends do not fully match the called genes, so a read error is possible. This chain joins TRBV28 and TRBJ1-4; a possible D gene is TRBD1 (5 bases). From germline, CDR1 is MDHEN and CDR2 SYDVKM. This CDR3 is built from 15 residues. CDR3: CASSSSGLSREKLFF. Here the CDR3 DNA reads TGTGCCAGCAGTTCTTCAGGGTTGTCACGTGAAAAACTTTTTTTT.

This chain joins TRBV15 and TRBJ1-1; no definite D call. Germline V lookup: CDR1 LNHNV, CDR2 YYDKDF (reference sequence). The CDR3 totals 11 residues. V lost 0 bases, J lost 12 bases, and 8 bases lay in between. CDR3 nucleotide sequence: TGTGCCACCAGCAGAGATCTAGAGACTTTCTTT. Encoded protein: CATSRDLETFF.

Many counts were recorded for this clonotype. The rearrangement uses TRBV25-1 and TRBJ1-2; 10 nucleotides match TRBD1. The CDR3 totals 15 residues. Germline CDR1 reads MGHDK; CDR2 reads SYGVNS. V was pared by 2 bases and J by 4 bases, with 4 bases of the junction left unmatched. CDR3 DNA sequence: TGTGCCAGCAGTGAAACGGGACAGGGGTCCTATGGCTACACCTTC. It translates to CASSETGQGSYGYTF.

This rearrangement joins TRBV24-1 to TRBJ2-2; 8 nucleotides match TRBD2. This CDR3 has 15 amino acids. J gave up 13 bases and V 4 bases, and 13 bases lay outside the gene matches. Germline V gene sequence: CDR1 KGHDR, CDR2 SFDVKD. The DNA of the CDR3 is TGTGCCACCAGTGACCATCTAGCGGGTGTCGCTGGGCTGTTTTTT. Its translation: CATSDHLAGVAGLFF.

There are a few counts of this clonotype. Written as DNA, the CDR3 is TGTGCCAGCAGCACTACCCCCGGGACTAGCGGGAGTCGGGCTGGGGACATTCAGTACTTC. It codes for CASSTTPGTSGSRAGDIQYF. This chain links TRBV21-1 with TRBJ2-4; the D call of TRBD2 is as the table states it, not checked on the DNA. TRBV21-1 counts as a pseudogene. The CDR3 extends over 20 amino acids.

This clonotype was counted at least ten times. This chain connects TRBV6-1 to TRBJ2-7; D remains unclear. The V gene lost 6 bases and the J gene lost 5 bases, with 17 bases spanning the gap. Germline-derived CDR1 and CDR2 are MNHNS and SASEGT. CDR3 size: 14 residues. Here the CDR3 reads CASSPSGPVHEQYF. CDR3 nucleotide sequence: TGTGCCAGCAGCCCCTCTGGACCGGTCCACGAGCAGTACTTC.

This clonotype has just a few counts. The chain joins TRBV6-6 to TRBJ2-2; D call uncertain. This CDR3 has 13 residues. Germline CDR1 and CDR2: MNHNY and SVGAGI (reference sequence). Trimming cost V 1 base and J 1 base, with 1 base left between them. This chain's CDR3 is CASSYLNTGELFF. DNA of the CDR3: TGTGCCAGCAGTTACTTGAACACCGGGGAGCTGTTTTTT.

This clonotype was seen ten or more times. The chain joins TRBV10-3 to TRBJ1-5, with D maybe TRBD1 (6 bases). The germline V gene encodes CDR1 ENHRY and CDR2 SYGVKD. V dropped 0 bases and J dropped 0 bases, with 9 bases sitting between them. CDR3 size: 16 residues. The CDR3 DNA follows: TGTGCCATCAGTGAGTCAGGGGGTCTTAGCAATCAGCCCCAGCATTTT. This gives the protein CAISESGGLSNQPQHF.